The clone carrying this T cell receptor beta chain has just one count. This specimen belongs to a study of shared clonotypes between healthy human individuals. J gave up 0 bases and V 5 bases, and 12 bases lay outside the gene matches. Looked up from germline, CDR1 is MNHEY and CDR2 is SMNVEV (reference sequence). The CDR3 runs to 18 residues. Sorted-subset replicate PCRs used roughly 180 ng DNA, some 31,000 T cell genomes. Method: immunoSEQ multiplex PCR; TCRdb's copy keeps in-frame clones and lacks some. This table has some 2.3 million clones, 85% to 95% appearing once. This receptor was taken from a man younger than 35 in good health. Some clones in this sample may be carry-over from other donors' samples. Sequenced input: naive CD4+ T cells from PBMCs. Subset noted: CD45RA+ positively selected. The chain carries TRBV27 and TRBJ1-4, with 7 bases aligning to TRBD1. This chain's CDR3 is CASSNGQERFATNEKLFF. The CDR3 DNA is TGTGCCAGCAGTAACGGACAGGAGAGGTTTGCAACTAATGAAAAACTGTTTTTT.